The clone carrying this T cell receptor beta chain has just a few counts. Enrolled during active infection, Seattle patients were then followed longitudinally. The sample belongs to a study of blood T cell repertoires in COVID-19. As for the study in general: Acute and convalescent COVID-19 samples came from the United States, Italy and Spain. Sample material is recorded as cDNA or gDNA derived from T cells, B-cell-depleted T cells, or PBMCs.

TCRdb keeps only in-frame clones here, not all; method: immunoSEQ multiplex PCR. Found here are roughly 340,000 clones, about 89% of them singletons; the top ten hold about 6%. The clonotype comes from a woman between 45 and 60 years old with COVID-19, enrolled during active disease. Material: peripheral blood.

The CDR3 loop reads CASSDRGENQPQHF. CDR3 coding DNA: TGTGCCAGCAGTGACAGGGGTGAGAATCAGCCCCAGCATTTT. The gene calls are TRBV6-6 and TRBJ1-5, with 8 bases that match TRBD1. Germline V gene lookup returns CDR1 MNHNY and CDR2 SVGAGI (reference sequence). Germline trimming cut 5 bases from V and 4 bases from J; bases unmatched to any gene: 4. The CDR3 extends over 14 amino acids.